This T cell receptor (beta chain) was profiled in a study of identical twins. Overall study results and limits: Out-of-frame alpha sequences shared by twins showed excess low generation probability.

TCRdb redid the calling of the 5' RACE reads with MiXCR, one entry per CDR3 protein. This sample yields some 500,000 distinct CDR3 sequences, of which roughly an eighth are seen a single time; more than 0.8% belongs to the top ten. On this clonotype itself: Its antigen is undetermined.

The CDR3 sequence is 16 residues long. After removal of 3 bases from V and 5 bases from J, the junction contained 6 bases not matched to a gene. The germline V gene has CDR1 SGDLS and CDR2 YYNGEE. These data were likewise used in another study, on yellow fever vaccine responses in identical twins.

Sequencing used CD4+ T cells sorted from blood. The TCR was taken from a woman under 30 in good health. The chain links TRBV9 to TRBJ2-2, with 11 bases that match TRBD2. CDR3 loop: CASSERLAGHTGELFF. CDR3 nucleotide sequence: TGTGCCAGCAGCGAACGACTAGCGGGGCATACCGGGGAGCTGTTTTTT. The full variable domain, completed using reference TRBV9 and TRBJ2-2, is DSGVTQTPKHLITATGQRVTLRCSPRSGDLSVYWYQQSLDQGLQFLIQYYNGEERAKGNILERFSAQQFPDLHSELNLSSLELGDSALYFCASSERLAGHTGELFFGEGSRLTVL.